This is a list of T cell receptor beta chains from one sample in a study of blood T cell repertoires in COVID-19. Sequencing used immunoSEQ multiplex PCR; TCRdb keeps in-frame clones, though not all of them. The repertoire holds about 140,000 clones, with around 86% as singletons. The sample consisted of peripheral blood. The receptors stem from a woman older than 75 with acute or convalescent COVID-19. Each CDR3 is given with its conserved first and last residue. Each record gives: clone size, J gene, V gene, D gene, CDR3 DNA, CDR3 protein. D genes are given only for firm matches. Expanded clones are given a class, and other clones once, few, many or no size at all.

clone_size: .
j_call: TRBJ2-5
v_call: TRBV2
d_call: .
cdr3_nt: TGTGCCAGCAGCCTTTCCCTGGTCTTACAGGGTCGCAAAGAGACCCAGTACTTC
cdr3_aa: CASSLSLVLQGRKETQYF

clone_size: .
j_call: TRBJ2-4
v_call: TRBV3-1/TRBV3-2
d_call: .
cdr3_nt: TGTGCCAGCAGCCACCTAGCCAAAAACATTCAGTACTTC
cdr3_aa: CASSHLAKNIQYF

clone_size: few
j_call: TRBJ2-3
v_call: TRBV7-9
d_call: TRBD2
cdr3_nt: TGTGCCAGCAGCTCCAGCCGACTAGCGGGCACAGATACGCAGTATTTT
cdr3_aa: CASSSSRLAGTDTQYF

clone_size: few
j_call: TRBJ1-2
v_call: TRBV3-1/TRBV3-2
d_call: TRBD1
cdr3_nt: TGTGCCAGCAGTTTTACAGGGGGAGTCGGCTACACCTTC
cdr3_aa: CASSFTGGVGYTF

clone_size: .
j_call: TRBJ1-2
v_call: TRBV5-5
d_call: .
cdr3_nt: TGTGCCAGCAGCTTGGCCGCGGGTGCGGACTATGGCTACACCTTC
cdr3_aa: CASSLAAGADYGYTF

clone_size: .
j_call: TRBJ2-7
v_call: TRBV6-1
d_call: TRBD2
cdr3_nt: TGTGCCAGCAGTGAAGACGGGGGGAGGACCTACGAGCAGTACTTC
cdr3_aa: CASSEDGGRTYEQYF

clone_size: .
j_call: TRBJ1-1
v_call: TRBV5-1
d_call: .
cdr3_nt: TGCGCCAGCAGCTTGGATCAACCTAGATTAGGTGGAGCTTTCTTT
cdr3_aa: CASSLDQPRLGGAFF

clone_size: few
j_call: TRBJ2-4
v_call: TRBV13
d_call: .
cdr3_nt: TGTGCCAGCAGCTTCTTAGCAGGGAAGGATGGGAACATTCAGTACTTC
cdr3_aa: CASSFLAGKDGNIQYF

clone_size: .
j_call: TRBJ2-1
v_call: TRBV3-1/TRBV3-2
d_call: TRBD1
cdr3_nt: TGTGCCAGCAGCCGGACAGGGCTGAATGAGCAGTTCTTC
cdr3_aa: CASSRTGLNEQFF

clone_size: .
j_call: TRBJ2-1
v_call: TRBV5-1
d_call: TRBD2
cdr3_nt: TGCGCCAGCAGCTTGGACCCGACTAGCATTGAGCAGTTCTTC
cdr3_aa: CASSLDPTSIEQFF

clone_size: once
j_call: TRBJ1-4
v_call: TRBV5-1
d_call: .
cdr3_nt: TGCGCCAGCAGCTTGGGGGAGGGCTATGAAAAACTGTTTTTT
cdr3_aa: CASSLGEGYEKLFF